This is a list of T cell receptor beta chains from one sample in a study of shared clonotypes between healthy human individuals. TCRdb's table, derived via immunoSEQ multiplex PCR, lists solely in-frame clones and lacks some. The sample has about 2 million clones, about 95% seen once. The sequenced sample consisted of naive CD8+ T cells sorted from blood. All receptors come from a man aged 18 to 29 in good health. The CDR3 runs from the conserved cysteine through the conserved F or W. Fields, in order: clone size, V gene, J gene, D gene, CDR3 protein, CDR3 DNA. D genes are given only for firm matches. Not every row has a clone size; where given, it reads once, few, many or a size class.

>-|TRBV27|TRBJ1-5|TRBD1
CASSLRWTGEAQPQHF
TGTGCCAGCAGTTTGCGGTGGACAGGGGAAGCGCAGCCCCAGCATTTT
>-|TRBV6-5|TRBJ2-5|-
CASSYAWGETQYF
TGTGCCAGCAGTTACGCCTGGGGAGAGACCCAGTACTTC
>-|TRBV5-1|TRBJ2-2|-
CASSLWGVANTGELFF
TGCGCCAGCAGCTTGTGGGGAGTCGCGAACACCGGGGAGCTGTTTTTT
>-|TRBV9|TRBJ2-3|TRBD2
CASTAGTSGGYTDTQYF
TGTGCCAGCACCGCCGGGACTAGCGGGGGTTACACAGATACGCAGTATTTT
>-|TRBV4-3|TRBJ2-1|TRBD2
CASSQDREGLYNEQFF
TGCGCCAGCAGCCAAGACCGGGAGGGCCTTTACAATGAGCAGTTCTTC
>-|TRBV5-1|TRBJ1-2|-
CASSLAVVGDYGYTF
TGCGCCAGCAGCTTGGCCGTAGTCGGGGATTATGGCTACACCTTC
>-|TRBV5-4|TRBJ2-1|TRBD1
CASSSWDSHNEQFF
TGTGCCAGCAGCTCCTGGGACAGCCACAATGAGCAGTTCTTC
>-|TRBV6-5|TRBJ2-7|-
CASSYSVAAHSYEQYF
TGTGCCAGCAGTTACTCGGTAGCGGCCCACTCCTACGAGCAGTACTTC
>-|TRBV7-9|TRBJ2-7|TRBD1
CASSSDVPFSGTGPYEQYF
TGTGCCAGCAGCTCCGACGTCCCTTTCTCCGGGACAGGGCCCTACGAGCAGTACTTC
>-|TRBV27|TRBJ1-6|-
CASSLEGSSYNSPLHF
TGTGCCAGCAGTTTGGAGGGGAGCTCCTATAATTCACCCCTCCACTTT
>once|TRBV15|TRBJ1-2|TRBD1
CATSRDVDRVVRGYTF
TGTGCCACCAGCAGAGATGTGGACAGGGTCGTGCGTGGCTACACCTTC
>-|TRBV28|TRBJ2-3|-
CASSFQRGTDTQYF
TGTGCCAGCAGTTTTCAGCGGGGCACAGATACGCAGTATTTT
>-|TRBV4-3|TRBJ2-7|-
CASSQEASAGYEQYF
TGCGCCAGCAGCCAAGAAGCTAGCGCCGGCTACGAGCAGTACTTC
>once|TRBV6-5|TRBJ2-3|-
CATQWYTGSTDTQYF
TGTGCCACCCAGTGGTACACCGGGTCCACAGATACGCAGTATTTT
>-|TRBV2|TRBJ2-3|-
CASSEAEDGYTDTQYF
TGTGCCAGCAGTGAAGCGGAGGACGGATACACAGATACGCAGTATTTT
>-|TRBV7-3|TRBJ2-1|TRBD2
CASSLIAGGTEQFF
TGTGCCAGCAGCTTAATAGCGGGCGGCACTGAGCAGTTCTTC
>-|TRBV25-1|TRBJ2-5|-
CASSEYLGEQETQYF
TGTGCCAGCAGTGAATATTTAGGGGAACAAGAGACCCAGTACTTC
>-|TRBV7-2|TRBJ2-3|TRBD2
CASSSGLAGVGPNTQYF
TGTGCCAGCAGCTCGGGACTAGCGGGGGTGGGGCCAAATACGCAGTATTTT
>-|TRBV7-9|TRBJ2-1|TRBD2
CASHTSGGANEQFF
TGTGCCAGCCATACTAGCGGGGGGGCGAATGAGCAGTTCTTC
>-|TRBV4-1|TRBJ2-7|-
CASSQGRGGAYEQYF
TGCGCCAGCAGCCAAGGGCGGGGTGGGGCCTACGAGCAGTACTTC
>-|TRBV27|TRBJ1-5|TRBD1
CASSPSGRGNQPQHF
TGTGCCAGCAGTCCATCCGGCAGGGGGAATCAGCCCCAGCATTTT
>-|TRBV27|TRBJ2-1|TRBD2
CASSYILAGGPNEQFF
TGTGCCAGCAGTTACATACTAGCGGGGGGGCCCAATGAGCAGTTCTTC
>once|TRBV6-5|TRBJ2-2|TRBD1
CASSQAQGLTGELFF
TGTGCCAGCAGCCAAGCACAGGGGCTCACCGGGGAGCTGTTTTTT
>-|TRBV27|TRBJ2-7|-
CASRPLGAAASYEQYF
TGTGCCAGCAGACCACTAGGGGCGGCGGCCTCCTACGAGCAGTACTTC
>-|TRBV19|TRBJ2-1|-
CASSIDLEGFEQFF
TGTGCCAGTAGTATAGATCTTGAAGGGTTTGAGCAGTTCTTC
>-|TRBV6-5|TRBJ2-2|TRBD1
CASSPGQGTGELFF
TGTGCCAGCAGCCCGGGACAGGGAACCGGGGAGCTGTTTTTT
>once|TRBV5-4|TRBJ2-1|TRBD2
CASSLESGGNPEQFF
TGTGCCAGCAGCTTGGAAAGCGGGGGGAATCCTGAGCAGTTCTTC
>-|TRBV19|TRBJ2-3|-
CASKPGLTFSGQYF
TGTGCCAGTAAACCGGGACTGACCTTTAGTGGGCAGTATTTT
>-|TRBV6-5|TRBJ2-1|TRBD2
CASSYSLWGRENEQFF
TGTGCCAGCAGTTACTCTTTATGGGGGAGGGAAAATGAGCAGTTCTTC
>-|TRBV2|TRBJ1-1|-
CASRVGFRAFF
TGTGCCAGCAGGGTGGGCTTTCGAGCTTTCTTT
>-|TRBV9|TRBJ2-5|TRBD1
CASSADRVETQYF
TGTGCCAGCAGCGCCGACAGGGTAGAGACCCAGTACTTC
>-|TRBV29-1|TRBJ1-1|-
CSAMEGFGANTEAFF
TGCAGCGCGATGGAGGGGTTTGGGGCAAACACTGAAGCTTTCTTT
>-|TRBV20-1|TRBJ2-7|-
CSAEGGHEQYF
TGCAGTGCCGAGGGGGGCCACGAGCAGTACTTC
>-|TRBV4-1|TRBJ2-3|-
CASSRTNPSTDTQYF
TGCGCCAGCAGCAGGACTAACCCAAGCACAGATACGCAGTATTTT
>-|TRBV6-5|TRBJ1-1|-
CASSYRAGTEAFF
TGTGCCAGCAGTTACCGGGCAGGCACTGAAGCTTTCTTT
>-|TRBV9|TRBJ1-5|-
CASGRGNQPQHF
TGTGCCAGCGGGAGGGGCAATCAGCCCCAGCATTTT
>-|TRBV2|TRBJ1-1|-
CASTLSRTEAEAFF
TGTGCCAGCACCTTATCAAGGACGGAGGCTGAAGCTTTCTTT
>-|TRBV28|TRBJ2-7|-
CASAAGVYEQYF
TGTGCCAGCGCCGCAGGGGTCTACGAGCAGTACTTC
>-|TRBV11-3|TRBJ2-3|TRBD2
CASSASGNTDTQYF
TGTGCCAGCAGCGCTAGCGGTAACACAGATACGCAGTATTTT
>-|TRBV6-5|TRBJ2-5|TRBD1
CASRDRDRGQETQYF
TGTGCCAGCAGAGACCGGGACAGGGGGCAAGAGACCCAGTACTTC
>-|TRBV14|TRBJ1-3|-
CASSQGRAHTIYF
TGTGCCAGCAGCCAAGGCAGGGCTCATACCATATATTTT
>-|TRBV9|TRBJ2-1|TRBD2
CASSPSGSEQFF
TGTGCCAGCAGCCCTAGCGGGAGTGAGCAGTTCTTC
>-|TRBV30|TRBJ2-1|-
CAWSGLPNEQFF
TGTGCCTGGAGTGGCCTTCCAAATGAGCAGTTCTTC
>-|TRBV4-1|TRBJ2-7|-
CASSRLSGTPAYEQYF
TGCGCCAGCAGCCGGCTTTCCGGGACGCCGGCCTACGAGCAGTACTTC
>few|TRBV13|TRBJ1-2|-
CASSFPGEYGYTF
TGTGCCAGCAGCTTCCCAGGGGAGTACGGCTACACCTTC
>-|TRBV29-1|TRBJ2-7|TRBD1
CSVGQDVSYEQYF
TGCAGCGTGGGACAGGATGTCTCCTACGAGCAGTACTTC